The clone carrying this T cell receptor (beta chain) was picked up many times. Its specificity is not known. These data are taken from a study of molecular identifiers for immune sequencing clone quantification. Notes on the study in general: Clones of above 20 RNA copies carried over 97% of effector molecules; in naive cells they carried under 1%.

Based on a CD8+CD4-CCR7+CD45RA+ profile, naive CD8 T cells were sorted. CDR1 and CDR2 from the germline V gene are KGHDR and SFDVKD. V lost 3 bases and J lost 8, with 13 bases in between. There are 14 residues in the CDR3. Via MiXCR, TCRdb re-called the PCR reads, giving one row per CDR3 protein. The sample has approximately 590,000 distinct CDR3 sequences; around 25% are singletons. The sample consisted of naive CD8+ T cells from blood, with Jurkat cell RNA spiked in. The subset here: FACS-sorted CD8+CD4-CCR7+CD45RA+ naive T cells. The chain employs TRBV24-1 and TRBJ2-1; possibly TRBD1 for D (6 bases). This TCR was sampled from a human donor in good health. Some libraries in this study had Jurkat cell RNA spiked in. The CDR3 region is CATSDVGQYHEQFF. In nucleotides, the CDR3 is TGTGCCACCAGTGATGTAGGACAGTACCATGAGCAGTTCTTC.